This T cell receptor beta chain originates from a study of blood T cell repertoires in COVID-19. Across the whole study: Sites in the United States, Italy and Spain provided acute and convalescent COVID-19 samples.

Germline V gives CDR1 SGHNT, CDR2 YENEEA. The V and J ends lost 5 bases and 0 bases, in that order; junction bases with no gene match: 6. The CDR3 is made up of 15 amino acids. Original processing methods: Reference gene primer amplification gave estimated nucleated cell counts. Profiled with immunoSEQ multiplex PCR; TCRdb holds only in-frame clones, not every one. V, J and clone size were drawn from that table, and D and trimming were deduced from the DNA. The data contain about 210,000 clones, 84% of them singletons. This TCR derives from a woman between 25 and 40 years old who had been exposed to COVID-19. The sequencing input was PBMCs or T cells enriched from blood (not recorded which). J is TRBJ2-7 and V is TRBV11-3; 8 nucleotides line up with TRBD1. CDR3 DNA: TGTGCCAGCAGCCGTCGGACAGGGAGCTCCTACGAGCAGTACTTC. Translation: CASSRRTGSSYEQYF. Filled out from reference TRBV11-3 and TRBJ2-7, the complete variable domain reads EAGVVQSPRYKIIEKKQPVAFWCNPISGHNTLYWYLQNLGQGPELLIRYENEEAVDDSQLPKDRFSAERLKGVDSTLKIQPAELGDSAVYLCASSRRTGSSYEQYFGPGTRLTVT.